This T cell receptor beta chain originates from a study of blood T cell repertoires in COVID-19. At the level of the study: PBMCs, B-cell-depleted T cells, or T cells provided the cDNA or gDNA that made up the material.

Trimming removed 2 bases from V and 6 bases from J; junction bases left unmatched: 3. Germline V gene sequence: CDR1 LGHDT, CDR2 YNNKEL (reference sequence). CDR3 length equals 13 residues. Clones were sequenced by immunoSEQ multiplex PCR, and TCRdb holds only the in-frame ones, with some missing. The sample lists approximately 160,000 clones, over 75% occurring once. V and J are TRBV3-1 (or the pseudogene TRBV3-2) and TRBJ2-7; 8 bases agree with TRBD1. The sequence was collected from a man in his fifties or sixties who had recovered from COVID-19. Sequencing input: peripheral blood. CDR3 residues: CASSQPTGGEQYF. DNA of the CDR3: TGTGCCAGCAGCCAACCCACAGGGGGCGAGCAGTACTTC.